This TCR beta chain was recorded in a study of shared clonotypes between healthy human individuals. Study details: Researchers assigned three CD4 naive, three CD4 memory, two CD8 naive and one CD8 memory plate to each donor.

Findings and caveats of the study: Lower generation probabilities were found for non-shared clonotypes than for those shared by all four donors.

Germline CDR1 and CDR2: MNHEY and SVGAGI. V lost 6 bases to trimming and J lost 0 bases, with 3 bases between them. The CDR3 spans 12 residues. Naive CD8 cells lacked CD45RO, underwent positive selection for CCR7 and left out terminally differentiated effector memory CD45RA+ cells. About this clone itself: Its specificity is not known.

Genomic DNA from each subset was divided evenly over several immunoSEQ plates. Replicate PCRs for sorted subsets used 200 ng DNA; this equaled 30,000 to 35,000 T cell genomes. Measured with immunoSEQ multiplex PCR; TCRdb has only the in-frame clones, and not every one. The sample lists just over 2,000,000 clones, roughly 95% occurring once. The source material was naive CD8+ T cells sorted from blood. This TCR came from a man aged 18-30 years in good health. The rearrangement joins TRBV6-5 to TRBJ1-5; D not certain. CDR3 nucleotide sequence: TGTGCCAGCAGCACTAGCAATCAGCCCCAGCATTTT. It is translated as CASSTSNQPQHF.